What follows are 2 T cell receptor beta chains derived from one specimen sequenced in a study of glioma-infiltrating T cells after dendritic cell vaccination (dated by TCRdb to about 2016). Libraries were built with the immunoSEQ multiplex PCR assay. Imported from immuneACCESS, the table was reduced by TCRdb to in-frame sequences with V and J called. These copies leave out some clones; in studies compared against another copy, an unresolved V gene accounts for under half, and the cause of the remainder is not known. Across this sample there are 90,000 to 140,000 clones, with around 87% seen only once. Approximately 3% of the sample goes to the ten largest clones. Read against the paper, the sample's time point label means: after dendritic cell vaccination, including at tumor progression/relapse. Here the sequenced sample was blood, taken after dendritic cell vaccination. The receptors were gathered from a human donor with glioblastoma.

This chain uses TRBV27 with TRBJ2-5, with TRBD2 identical over 7 bases. CDR1 is MNHEY, CDR2 SMNVEV, per germline (reference sequence). The V segment lost 6 bases and the J segment 5 bases; nucleotides outside the gene matches: 9. The CDR3 extends over 14 amino acids. The CDR3 region has the DNA TGTGCCAGCAGCCCGGGACTCGGGGGGGAGACCCAGTACTTC. This sequence encodes CASSPGLGGETQYF.

This clone was seen only once. The chain employs TRBV7-2 and TRBJ2-3; D is possibly TRBD1 (6 bases). Germline V gives CDR1 SGHTA, CDR2 FQGNSA. Trimming took off 5 bases at V and 3 bases at J, with 12 bases between the two ends. CDR3 size: 14 residues. This chain's CDR3 is CASSRGGRTDTQYF. The CDR3 coding sequence is TGTGCCAGCAGCCGAGGGGGACGGACAGATACGCAGTATTTT.